This TCR beta chain was captured in a study of CXCR3-negative and CXCR3-positive naive CD8 T cells. The CDR3 runs 14 residues. In germline, CDR1 is LNHNV, CDR2 YYDKDF (reference sequence). Study-level findings and limits: Naive subsets were similarly diverse, while memory CD8+ repertoires were much less diverse. Partially decreased CXCR3 expression was recorded after cryopreservation, and fresh PBMCs were used in most assays.

Through 5' RACE with UMI labels, the TRB cDNA libraries were prepared. TCRdb reanalyzed the 5' RACE reads and collapses them to one entry per CDR3 protein, without DNA. Across fewer than 60,000 distinct CDR3 sequences, the top ten clones capture 20% to 25% of the sample. Worth noting for this clonotype: Its antigen is unknown.

The genes are TRBV15 and TRBJ1-4. The sequence derives from a human donor in good health. Some clones in this sample may be carry-over from other donors' samples. Sequenced: memory CD8+ T cells from blood. CDR3 protein: CATSAGATNEKLFF.